The TCR beta chain under discussion was sequenced for a study of blood T cell repertoires in COVID-19. Study-level information: T cells, B-cell-depleted T cells, or PBMCs supplied cDNA or gDNA.

Original processing notes: Amplification from reference gene primers served as the basis for estimated nucleated cell counts. The table came from immunoSEQ multiplex PCR; TCRdb's copy has only in-frame clones and leaves some out. The DNA gave D and trimming, while V, J and clone size come from that table. The sample has over 55,000 clones, roughly 86% seen once; the top ten hold more than 6%. CDR1 is MNHNS and CDR2 is SASEGT in the germline V gene. CDR3 length: 16 residues. V was cut by 6 bases and J by 1 base, with 17 bases left in between. This clonotype was obtained from a human donor with active COVID-19. The donor label of this sample is uncertain. Specimen: peripheral blood. The chain couples TRBV6-1 to TRBJ2-3; D ambiguous. The CDR3 spells CASRERVTSGTDTQYF. The CDR3, as DNA: TGTGCCAGCAGGGAACGGGTGACGAGCGGCACAGATACGCAGTATTTT.